This TCR beta chain was profiled in a study of T cell repertoires in cytomegalovirus infection. Points from the study as a whole: Predominance within the ex vivo response was attributable to HLA-C-restricted CMV-specific TCR beta clonotypes.

In germline, CDR1 is LGHNA, CDR2 YNFKEQ. The CDR3 is made up of 15 amino acids. The V and J ends lost 1 base and 2 bases respectively, with 9 bases between them. Via MiXCR, TCRdb re-called the reads, giving one row per CDR3 protein. The table lists some 350,000 distinct CDR3 sequences, roughly 18% of them singletons, with roughly 8.7% in the top ten. On this clonotype: Antigen unknown.

The chain uses TRBV4-2 and TRBJ1-5; no clear D. This clonotype originated in a human donor in good health (CMV status not recorded). Some clones in this sample may be carry-over from other donors' samples. The sample consisted of PBMCs. DNA for the CDR3: TGTGCCAGCAGCCAAGCAGGAGCGGGCAATCAGCCCCAGCATTTT. It codes for CASSQAGAGNQPQHF.